A selection of T cell receptor beta chains follows, all from one sample in a study of shared clonotypes between healthy human individuals. Assay: immunoSEQ multiplex PCR; the TCRdb copy retains only in-frame clones and omits some. The table has hundreds of thousands of clones, 90% to 95% seen once. Sequenced sample: naive CD8+ T cells sorted from blood. The receptors originated from a man in his thirties or forties in good health. The CDR3 runs from the conserved cysteine through the conserved F or W. Fields, in order: D gene, J gene, clone size, V gene, CDR3 protein, CDR3 DNA. The D gene is left open where the match is weak. Some rows have no size entry. The others give once, few or many, or a class for an expanded clone.

D gene: .
J gene: TRBJ2-1
clone size: .
V gene: TRBV7-9
CDR3 protein: CASATAGLGDYNEQFF
CDR3 DNA: TGTGCCAGCGCGACCGCGGGACTCGGGGACTACAATGAGCAGTTCTTC

D gene: TRBD2
J gene: TRBJ2-5
clone size: once
V gene: TRBV4-1
CDR3 protein: CASSFRLAGFQETQYF
CDR3 DNA: TGCGCCAGCAGCTTTAGACTAGCGGGGTTCCAAGAGACCCAGTACTTC

D gene: .
J gene: TRBJ2-5
clone size: .
V gene: TRBV7-3
CDR3 protein: CASSSGRDPETQYF
CDR3 DNA: TGTGCCAGCAGCTCCGGACGAGATCCCGAGACCCAGTACTTC

D gene: .
J gene: TRBJ1-2
clone size: .
V gene: TRBV15
CDR3 protein: CATSRSGSRYGYTF
CDR3 DNA: TGTGCCACCAGCAGGTCAGGGTCTAGGTATGGCTACACCTTC

D gene: TRBD1
J gene: TRBJ2-7
clone size: .
V gene: TRBV11-2
CDR3 protein: CASSLYRGPAYEQYF
CDR3 DNA: TGTGCCAGCAGCTTGTACAGGGGTCCCGCCTACGAGCAGTACTTC

D gene: .
J gene: TRBJ2-2
clone size: .
V gene: TRBV6-6
CDR3 protein: CASSRSYTGELFF
CDR3 DNA: TGTGCCAGCAGCCGGAGTTACACCGGGGAGCTGTTTTTT

D gene: .
J gene: TRBJ2-1
clone size: once
V gene: TRBV27
CDR3 protein: CASSTPGVAYNEQFF
CDR3 DNA: TGTGCCAGCAGTACCCCAGGGGTCGCTTACAATGAGCAGTTCTTC

D gene: TRBD2
J gene: TRBJ2-1
clone size: .
V gene: TRBV5-6
CDR3 protein: CASSPSTGTSGRLYNEQFF
CDR3 DNA: TGTGCCAGCAGCCCATCCACCGGGACTAGCGGGAGACTTTACAATGAGCAGTTCTTC

D gene: TRBD1
J gene: TRBJ2-7
clone size: few
V gene: TRBV19
CDR3 protein: CASSSWTGGGEQYF
CDR3 DNA: TGTGCCAGTAGTTCGTGGACAGGGGGCGGAGAGCAGTACTTC

D gene: .
J gene: TRBJ2-7
clone size: .
V gene: TRBV15
CDR3 protein: CATSRAALPYEQYF
CDR3 DNA: TGTGCCACCAGCAGAGCGGCCCTACCCTACGAGCAGTACTTC

D gene: .
J gene: TRBJ2-1
clone size: .
V gene: TRBV28
CDR3 protein: CASSLDRFGWDEQFF
CDR3 DNA: TGTGCCAGCAGCTTAGACAGGTTTGGTTGGGATGAGCAGTTCTTC

D gene: TRBD1
J gene: TRBJ2-1
clone size: .
V gene: TRBV28
CDR3 protein: CASRSWGQGVDEQFF
CDR3 DNA: TGTGCCAGCCGGTCCTGGGGACAGGGGGTCGATGAGCAGTTCTTC

D gene: .
J gene: TRBJ2-1
clone size: once
V gene: TRBV19
CDR3 protein: CASSMSGSSYNEQFF
CDR3 DNA: TGTGCCAGTAGTATGTCCGGGAGCTCCTACAATGAGCAGTTCTTC

D gene: TRBD1
J gene: TRBJ1-3
clone size: .
V gene: TRBV5-6
CDR3 protein: CASSLGGQASGNTIYF
CDR3 DNA: TGTGCCAGCAGCTTGGGAGGACAGGCCTCTGGAAACACCATATATTTT

D gene: TRBD2
J gene: TRBJ2-7
clone size: .
V gene: TRBV14
CDR3 protein: CASSLGLAGFYEQYF
CDR3 DNA: TGTGCCAGCAGCCTCGGACTAGCGGGATTTTACGAGCAGTACTTC

D gene: TRBD2
J gene: TRBJ2-1
clone size: .
V gene: TRBV4-3
CDR3 protein: CASSQDRTSGEQFF
CDR3 DNA: TGCGCCAGCAGCCAAGATCGGACTAGTGGTGAGCAGTTCTTC

D gene: .
J gene: TRBJ1-1
clone size: .
V gene: TRBV21-1
CDR3 protein: CASSKYEAFF
CDR3 DNA: TGTGCCAGCAGCAAGTATGAAGCTTTCTTT

D gene: TRBD2
J gene: TRBJ2-1
clone size: .
V gene: TRBV4-1
CDR3 protein: CASSQVVSGSFGEQFF
CDR3 DNA: TGCGCCAGCAGCCAAGTTGTTAGCGGGAGTTTCGGTGAGCAGTTCTTC

D gene: .
J gene: TRBJ2-2
clone size: .
V gene: TRBV18
CDR3 protein: CASSPLDMNTGELFF
CDR3 DNA: TGTGCCAGCTCACCACTGGATATGAACACCGGGGAGCTGTTTTTT

D gene: .
J gene: TRBJ2-5
clone size: once
V gene: TRBV5-6
CDR3 protein: CASSLAANQETQYF
CDR3 DNA: TGTGCCAGCAGCTTGGCGGCCAACCAAGAGACCCAGTACTTC

D gene: TRBD2
J gene: TRBJ2-1
clone size: once
V gene: TRBV28
CDR3 protein: CASSLTYSGGDSSYNEQFF
CDR3 DNA: TGTGCCAGCAGTTTAACGTATAGCGGGGGAGATAGCTCCTACAATGAGCAGTTCTTC

D gene: TRBD2
J gene: TRBJ2-7
clone size: .
V gene: TRBV7-2
CDR3 protein: CASSLRLAGPDYEQYF
CDR3 DNA: TGTGCCAGCAGCTTAAGACTAGCGGGACCTGACTACGAGCAGTACTTC

D gene: .
J gene: TRBJ2-7
clone size: .
V gene: TRBV10-3
CDR3 protein: CAISDRKGLSAYEQYF
CDR3 DNA: TGTGCCATCAGTGACCGTAAGGGACTTAGCGCCTACGAGCAGTACTTC

D gene: .
J gene: TRBJ1-5
clone size: .
V gene: TRBV11-2
CDR3 protein: CASSLTQGQPQHF
CDR3 DNA: TGTGCCAGCAGCTTAACCCAGGGCCAGCCCCAGCATTTT

D gene: TRBD1
J gene: TRBJ2-7
clone size: .
V gene: TRBV14
CDR3 protein: CASSQDWDSTGGFHEQYF
CDR3 DNA: TGTGCCAGCAGCCAAGATTGGGACTCGACAGGGGGATTCCACGAGCAGTACTTC

D gene: .
J gene: TRBJ1-1
clone size: .
V gene: TRBV25-1
CDR3 protein: CASSVWGGDTEAFF
CDR3 DNA: TGTGCCAGCAGTGTTTGGGGGGGGGACACTGAAGCTTTCTTT

D gene: TRBD1
J gene: TRBJ2-7
clone size: .
V gene: TRBV27
CDR3 protein: CASSPRIRDRVIEQYF
CDR3 DNA: TGTGCCAGCAGTCCACGAATCCGGGACAGGGTAATCGAGCAGTACTTC

D gene: .
J gene: TRBJ1-1
clone size: .
V gene: TRBV7-9
CDR3 protein: CASSSDTDREAFF
CDR3 DNA: TGTGCCAGCAGTTCTGACACAGATCGTGAAGCTTTCTTT

D gene: .
J gene: TRBJ2-5
clone size: .
V gene: TRBV27
CDR3 protein: CASSLLGYQETQYF
CDR3 DNA: TGTGCCAGCAGTTTATTGGGGTACCAAGAGACCCAGTACTTC

D gene: .
J gene: TRBJ2-2
clone size: .
V gene: TRBV30
CDR3 protein: CAWSHGGPGELFF
CDR3 DNA: TGTGCCTGGAGTCATGGGGGGCCCGGGGAGCTGTTTTTT